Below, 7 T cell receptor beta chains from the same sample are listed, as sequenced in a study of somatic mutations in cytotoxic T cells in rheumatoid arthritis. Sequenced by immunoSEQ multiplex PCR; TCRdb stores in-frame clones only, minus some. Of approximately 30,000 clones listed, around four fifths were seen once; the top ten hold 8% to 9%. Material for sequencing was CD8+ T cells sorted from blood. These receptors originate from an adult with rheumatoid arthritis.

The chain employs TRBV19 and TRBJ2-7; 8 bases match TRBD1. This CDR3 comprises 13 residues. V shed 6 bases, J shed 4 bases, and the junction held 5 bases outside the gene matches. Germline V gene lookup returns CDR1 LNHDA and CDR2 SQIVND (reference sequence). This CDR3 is CASRRQGTYEQYF. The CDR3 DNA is TGTGCCAGTAGAAGACAGGGGACGTACGAGCAGTACTTC.

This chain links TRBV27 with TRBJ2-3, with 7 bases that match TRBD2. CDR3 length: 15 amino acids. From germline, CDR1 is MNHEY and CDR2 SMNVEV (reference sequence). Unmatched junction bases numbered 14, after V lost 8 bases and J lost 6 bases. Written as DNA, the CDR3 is TGTGCCAGCTCATCCTCCGGGACTATTTCGGATACGCAGTATTTT. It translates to CASSSSGTISDTQYF.

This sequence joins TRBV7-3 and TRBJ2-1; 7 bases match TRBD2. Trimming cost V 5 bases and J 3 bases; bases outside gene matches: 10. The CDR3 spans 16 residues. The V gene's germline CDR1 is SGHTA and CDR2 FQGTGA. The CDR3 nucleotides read TGTGCCAGCAGCCCCACTCCGGGACTACTCTACAATGAGCAGTTCTTC. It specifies CASSPTPGLLYNEQFF.

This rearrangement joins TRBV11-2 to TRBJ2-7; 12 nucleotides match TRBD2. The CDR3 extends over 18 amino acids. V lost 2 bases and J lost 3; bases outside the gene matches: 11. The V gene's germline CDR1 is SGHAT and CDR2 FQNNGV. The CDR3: CASSLTSGRTPRIYEQYF. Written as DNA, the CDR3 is TGTGCCAGCAGCTTAACTAGCGGGAGGACTCCTAGGATCTACGAGCAGTACTTC.

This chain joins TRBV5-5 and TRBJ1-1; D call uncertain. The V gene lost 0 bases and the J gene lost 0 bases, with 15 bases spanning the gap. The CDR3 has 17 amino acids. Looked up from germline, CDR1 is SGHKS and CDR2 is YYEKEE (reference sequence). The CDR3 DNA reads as TGTGCCAGCAGCTTGGTAGGGTCGCAAAGAATGAACACTGAAGCTTTCTTT. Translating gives CASSLVGSQRMNTEAFF.

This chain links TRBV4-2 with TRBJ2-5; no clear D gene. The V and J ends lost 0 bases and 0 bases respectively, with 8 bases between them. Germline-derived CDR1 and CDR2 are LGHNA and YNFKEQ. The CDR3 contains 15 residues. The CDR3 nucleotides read TGTGCCAGCAGCCAAGATATCCCGTACCAAGAGACCCAGTACTTC. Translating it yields CASSQDIPYQETQYF.

The CDR3 spells CASSLSAPWQPQHF. Written as DNA, the CDR3 is TGTGCCAGCAGTTTATCGGCCCCTTGGCAGCCCCAGCATTTT. The J gene is TRBJ1-5, the V gene TRBV27; D remains unclear. This CDR3 is built from 14 residues. V was trimmed by 0 bases and J by 7 bases, leaving 10 bases between them. Germline lookup yields CDR1 MNHEY and CDR2 SMNVEV (reference sequence).